The 27 T cell receptor beta chains presented below share a single source sample, sequenced in a study of cytomegalovirus exposure and HLA in healthy donors. The method was immunoSEQ multiplex PCR; TCRdb's version includes in-frame clones alone and lacks a portion of them. Of about 120,000 clones listed, approximately 89% were seen once; the top ten hold 1.1%. Sequencing was carried out using PBMCs. These receptors all stem from a woman between 18 and 29 years old in good health and CMV-seronegative.

V is TRBV6-1 and J is TRBJ1-3, with D possibly matching TRBD1 (5 bases). Germline V gives CDR1 MNHNS, CDR2 SASEGT. This CDR3 region has 15 residues. V was clipped by 3 bases and J by 4 bases, with 13 bases between them. The DNA of the CDR3 is TGTGCCAGCAGTGACCTCCCAGGGTCCGGAAACACCATATATTTT. Its protein product is CASSDLPGSGNTIYF.

The V gene is TRBV6-1, the J gene TRBJ2-4, with D uncertain. The CDR3 spans 15 residues. Germline CDR1 is MNHNS and CDR2 is SASEGT. Trimming took off 2 bases at V and 1 base at J, with 9 bases between the two ends. CDR3 sequence reads: CASSEISLAKNIQYF. The CDR3 DNA reads as TGTGCCAGCAGTGAAATCTCTCTTGCCAAAAACATTCAGTACTTC.

This clone was seen just once. CDR3 coding DNA: TGTGCCAGCAGTCCGGACAGCCGATACAATGAGCAGTTCTTC. Translating it yields CASSPDSRYNEQFF. This chain uses TRBV28 with TRBJ2-1; a possible D gene is TRBD1 (6 bases). V was clipped by 5 bases and J by 4 bases, with 12 bases between them. CDR3 size: 14 residues. Germline CDR1 is MDHEN and CDR2 is SYDVKM.

The chain links TRBV2 to TRBJ2-3, with unresolved D. This CDR3 region has 15 residues. The germline V gene has CDR1 SNHLY and CDR2 FYNNEI. V was shortened by 2 bases and J by 0 bases, with 9 bases between the two germline ends. DNA of the CDR3: TGTGCCAGCAGTGAACCCAGCGCAAGCACAGATACGCAGTATTTT. Protein: CASSEPSASTDTQYF.

The rearrangement uses TRBV5-1 and TRBJ1-1; D remains ambiguous. The CDR3 loop spans 16 amino acids. CDR1 is SGHRS, CDR2 YFSETQ, per germline. With 1 base removed from V and 11 bases from J, the gap between germline ends came to 24 bases. CDR3 amino acids: CASSLRYSPMNTGAFF. In DNA form, the CDR3 reads TGCGCCAGCAGCTTGCGGTACAGCCCCATGAACACTGGGGCTTTCTTT.

The chain couples TRBV4-2 to TRBJ2-1; 8 bases line up with TRBD2. In germline, CDR1 is LGHNA, CDR2 YNFKEQ. This CDR3 comprises 18 residues. The V gene end was trimmed by 0 bases and the J gene end by 2 bases; junction bases not matched to a gene: 9. CDR3 in amino acids: CASSQDGGGRGAYNEQFF. CDR3 DNA: TGTGCCAGCAGCCAAGATGGCGGAGGGCGGGGGGCCTACAATGAGCAGTTCTTC.

The rearrangement links TRBV2 to TRBJ2-7, with D perhaps TRBD1 (5 bases). The CDR3 runs to 15 residues. Trimming took off 3 bases at V and 0 bases at J, with 12 bases between the two ends. Germline CDR1 and CDR2: SNHLY and FYNNEI. The DNA of the CDR3 is TGTGCCAGCAGTGAGGACATGAAGAGCTCCTACGAGCAGTACTTC. It codes for CASSEDMKSSYEQYF.

The chain carries TRBV29-1 and TRBJ1-2, with 7 bases aligning to TRBD1. The V and J ends lost 8 bases and 6 bases, in that order; junction bases with no gene match: 12. CDR3 length equals 13 residues. Germline V gene sequence: CDR1 SQVTM, CDR2 ANQGSEA. CDR3 nucleotides: TGCAGCAAGCGTCCGGGACAGCCCGATGGCTACACCTTC. It codes for CSKRPGQPDGYTF.

This clone appeared a single time. The V gene is TRBV7-2, the J gene TRBJ2-3; TRBD2 aligns across 8 bases. Germline CDR1 reads SGHTA; CDR2 reads FQGNSA. The length of the CDR3 is 15 residues. Trimming cost V 1 base and J 8 bases; bases outside gene matches: 8. CDR3 nucleotide sequence: TGTGCCAGCAGCTTAGTTAGCGGGGACGTCGGTACGCAGTATTTT. It encodes CASSLVSGDVGTQYF.

The chain combines TRBV1 with TRBJ1-4; TRBD1, the table's D call, was not compared with the DNA. TRBV1 is deemed a pseudogene. The CDR3 is 20 residues long. CDR3 in amino acids: CTSSQGGVKTRRSPNEKLFF. The CDR3, as DNA: TGCACCAGCAGCCAAGGGGGCGTTAAAACCAGACGAAGTCCTAATGAAAAACTGTTTTTT.

This clone was observed once. The CDR3 nucleotides are TGTGCCAGCAGCGTACTCTCTAGCATCAACACCGGGGAGCTGTTTTTT. Translation: CASSVLSSINTGELFF. The chain recombines TRBV9 with TRBJ2-2, with D possibly matching TRBD2 (5 bases). This CDR3 has 16 amino acids. In germline, CDR1 is SGDLS, CDR2 YYNGEE. The V end lost 1 base, the J end lost 2 bases, and 12 bases lay between the germline ends. Full variable domain (missing parts from reference TRBV9 and TRBJ2-2): DSGVTQTPKHLITATGQRVTLRCSPRSGDLSVYWYQQSLDQGLQFLIQYYNGEERAKGNILERFSAQQFPDLHSELNLSSLELGDSALYFCASSVLSSINTGELFFGEGSRLTVL.

The genes are TRBV28 and TRBJ1-2; a weak D match, TRBD1 (5 bases). V was shortened by 2 bases and J by 7 bases, with 8 bases between the two germline ends. The CDR3 contains 12 residues. Germline CDR1 MDHEN, CDR2 SYDVKM. The CDR3, as DNA: TGTGCCAGCAGTTTACCTCAGGGTGGCTACACCTTC. Translated, it gives CASSLPQGGYTF.

CDR3 sequence: CASSLDRGHGIGELFF. DNA for the CDR3: TGTGCCAGCAGCTTGGACAGGGGGCATGGTATCGGGGAGCTGTTTTTT. The chain uses TRBV7-7 and TRBJ2-2; 11 positions agree with TRBD1. CDR1 and CDR2 from the germline V gene are SSHAT and FNYEAQ (reference sequence). J gave up 7 bases and V 3 bases, and 7 bases lay outside the gene matches. The CDR3 consists of 16 residues.

This rearrangement joins TRBV5-1 to TRBJ2-3; 13 bases align to TRBD2. Germline-derived CDR1 and CDR2 are SGHRS and YFSETQ. CDR3 length: 18 amino acids. The J segment lost 6 bases and the V segment lost 0 bases, leaving 10 bases of the junction unmatched. CDR3 region: CASSLGLAGGPAGDTQYF. The CDR3, as DNA: TGCGCCAGCAGCTTGGGACTAGCGGGGGGCCCAGCGGGGGATACGCAGTATTTT.

As DNA, the CDR3 is TGTGCCAGCAGCTTCACCCCAGCGAACACCGGGGAGCTGTTTTTT. It encodes CASSFTPANTGELFF. The chain employs TRBV7-6 and TRBJ2-2; D gene unclear. The CDR3 runs 15 residues. V shed 3 bases and J shed 0 bases, with 8 bases lying between them. Germline CDR1 and CDR2: SGHVS and FNYEAQ.

The sample holds one count of this clone. The V gene is TRBV4-3, the J gene TRBJ2-7; TRBD2 matches 16 bases. The junction had 5 bases not matched to a gene; V was cut back by 4 bases and J by 5 bases. Germline CDR1 and CDR2: LGHNA and YSLEER. CDR3 length: 16 residues. CDR3 amino acids: CASSPGLAGGQDEQYF. The CDR3 DNA reads TGCGCCAGCAGCCCGGGACTAGCGGGAGGGCAGGACGAGCAGTACTTC.

The genes are TRBV19 and TRBJ1-2; D is undetermined. Germline lookup yields CDR1 LNHDA and CDR2 SQIVND (reference sequence). V dropped 3 bases and J dropped 2 bases, with 10 bases sitting between them. This CDR3 comprises 14 residues. In nucleotides, the CDR3 is TGTGCCAGTAGTATTACGGACTCCAACTATGGCTACACCTTC. It translates to CASSITDSNYGYTF.

The rearrangement joins TRBV7-9 to TRBJ1-1; TRBD1 matches at 8 bases. Trimming removed 5 bases from V and 0 bases from J; junction bases left unmatched: 8. The germline V gene encodes CDR1 SEHNR and CDR2 FQNEAQ (reference sequence). The CDR3 loop spans 16 amino acids. The CDR3, as DNA: TGTGCCAGCAGCCCACAAGGACAGGGCTTGAACACTGAAGCTTTCTTT. Translated: CASSPQGQGLNTEAFF.

This clone was recorded once. This chain uses TRBV28 with TRBJ1-6; TRBD1 matches 7 bases. CDR1 is MDHEN, CDR2 SYDVKM, per germline. The CDR3 extends over 15 amino acids. Trimming took 4 bases from V and 4 from J; bases not matched to a gene: 4. CDR3 sequence reads: CASSSPQGYNSPLHF. The DNA for the CDR3 is TGTGCCAGCAGTTCCCCACAGGGGTATAATTCACCCCTCCACTTT.

The chain has TRBV30 and TRBJ1-1; no clear D gene. The CDR3 runs 10 residues. V lost 1 base and J 7 bases, leaving 4 bases between the germline ends. Germline V gene data show CDR1 as GTSNPN and CDR2 as SVGIG (reference sequence). CDR3 bases: TGTGCCTGGAGTGACAGTGAAGCTTTCTTT. This translates into CAWSDSEAFF.

The V gene is TRBV27, the J gene TRBJ1-6; 9 bases line up with TRBD1. This CDR3 region has 16 residues. Germline loops: CDR1 MNHEY, CDR2 SMNVEV (reference sequence). J gave up 7 bases and V 3 bases, and 7 bases lay outside the gene matches. The CDR3 DNA is TGTGCCAGCAGTTTCTGGACAGGGGTTTCAAATTCACCCCTCCACTTT. Translation: CASSFWTGVSNSPLHF.

The CDR3 nucleotides read TGCAGCGTTGGACTAGCGGGAGGTGATACGCAGTATTTT. Translation: CSVGLAGGDTQYF. The chain combines TRBV29-1 with TRBJ2-3; 13 nucleotides match TRBD2. Trimming removed 4 bases from V and 6 bases from J; junction bases left unmatched: 1. This CDR3 is built from 13 residues. CDR1 and CDR2 (germline): SQVTM, ANQGSEA.

The chain combines TRBV7-8 with TRBJ1-5, with D possibly being TRBD1 (5 bases). The germline V and J ends were trimmed by 6 bases and 0 bases, with 9 bases remaining between them. The CDR3 consists of 14 residues. Per the germline V gene, CDR1 is SGHVS and CDR2 is FQNEAQ. In DNA form, the CDR3 reads TGTGCCAGCAGTAGACAGAATAGCAATCAGCCCCAGCATTTT. It codes for CASSRQNSNQPQHF.

DNA of the CDR3: TGTGCCAGCAGCCCTCAGGGGGGAGGAAACACCATATATTTT. Encoded protein: CASSPQGGGNTIYF. The chain employs TRBV7-8 and TRBJ1-3; TRBD1 agrees at 7 bases. Per the germline V gene, CDR1 is SGHVS and CDR2 is FQNEAQ. With V trimmed by 5 bases and J by 4 bases, 5 bases remained unmatched. The CDR3 runs to 14 residues.

The CDR3 sequence is CASSSDGTAYEQYF. The CDR3 DNA follows: TGTGCCAGCAGTTCAGACGGCACAGCCTACGAGCAGTACTTC. V is TRBV28 and J is TRBJ2-7; D remains unclear. V was shortened by 4 bases and J by 2 bases, with 12 bases between the two germline ends. Per germline, CDR1 MDHEN and CDR2 SYDVKM. This CDR3 region has 14 residues.

The chain has TRBV6-4 and TRBJ1-2, with unresolved D. Germline V lookup: CDR1 MRHNA, CDR2 SNTAGT. The V and J ends lost 9 bases and 0 bases respectively, with 17 bases between them. This CDR3 is 15 amino acids long. In DNA form, the CDR3 reads TGTGCCAGAACCACCCCCCCCGGGACTAACTATGGCTACACCTTC. Its protein is CARTTPPGTNYGYTF.

The chain combines TRBV5-1 with TRBJ2-5; D is uncertain. This CDR3 has 15 amino acids. CDR1 is SGHRS, CDR2 YFSETQ, per germline. V lost 0 bases and J lost 3, with 12 bases in between. The CDR3 loop is CASSLDRALKETQYF. The CDR3 region has the DNA TGCGCCAGCAGCTTGGACAGAGCTTTGAAAGAGACCCAGTACTTC.